This entry lists 27 T cell receptor beta chains sequenced from one sample in a study of blood T cells in healthy people across ages. With a J-beta primer mix and a sample-barcoded 5' primer, a second PCR ran about 7 to 12 cycles. TCRdb ran MiXCR on the 5' RACE reads and lists one entry per CDR3 protein. The profile covers some 1.1 million distinct CDR3 sequences, with roughly two fifths appearing a single time and about an eighth taken by the ten largest. The material sequenced was blood. The source of these receptors is a man aged 18-30 years in good health.

V gene TRBV20-1 combines with J gene TRBJ1-1; no clear D gene. V was clipped by 2 bases and J by 1 base, with 11 bases between them. The CDR3 has 14 amino acids. The V gene's germline CDR1 is DFQATT and CDR2 SNEGSKA (reference sequence). CDR3 in amino acids: CSARQGPRNTEAFF. CDR3 nucleotide sequence: TGCAGTGCTAGACAAGGACCCCGGAACACTGAAGCTTTCTTT.

The J gene is TRBJ2-3, the V gene TRBV4-1; D is possibly TRBD1 or TRBD2 (5 bases each). The CDR3 has 15 residues. V lost 4 bases and J lost 5, with 16 bases in between. The germline V gene has CDR1 MGHRA and CDR2 YSYEKL. In DNA, the CDR3 is TGCGCCAGCAGCCCCGGGGTAGGGGTTGGAGATACGCAGTATTTT. Encoded protein: CASSPGVGVGDTQYF.

This clonotype was detected once. The genes are TRBV19 and TRBJ2-3; TRBD1 matches at 12 bases. CDR3 size: 15 residues. Germline V gives CDR1 LNHDA, CDR2 SQIVND (reference sequence). The V and J ends lost 6 bases and 4 bases, in that order; junction bases with no gene match: 5. CDR3 residues: CASSMGQGASDTQYF. CDR3 nucleotides: TGTGCCAGTAGCATGGGACAGGGGGCATCAGATACGCAGTATTTT.

This clonotype occurred a few times. The chain joins TRBV3-2 to TRBJ2-7; no DNA check was done on the table's D call, TRBD1. TRBV3-2 is a known pseudogene. This CDR3 is built from 9 residues. CDR3 nucleotides: TGTAAAGGGGTTGGCGAGCAGTACTTC. Residues: CKGVGEQYF.

This sequence joins TRBV20-1 and TRBJ2-1; D might be TRBD2 (7 bases). The CDR3 is made up of 12 amino acids. V gave up 6 bases and J gave up 10 bases, with 16 bases separating them. The V gene's germline CDR1 is DFQATT and CDR2 SNEGSKA (reference sequence). CDR3 amino acids: CSAKGGADEQFF. CDR3 bases: TGCAGTGCCAAAGGGGGGGCGGACGAGCAGTTCTTC.

The chain couples TRBV4-3 to TRBJ2-5; 7 bases line up with TRBD2. V trimming: 1 base; J trimming: 9 bases; junction bases outside the gene matches: 11. The CDR3 has 15 amino acids. Germline V CDR1 and CDR2: LGHNA, YSLEER. CDR3 sequence (DNA): TGCGCCAGCAGCCAAGGACAAGGACGGGGGGACTCCCAGTACTTC. Its protein product is CASSQGQGRGDSQYF.

The chain employs TRBV6-1 and TRBJ2-6; tentatively, D is TRBD1 or TRBD2 (5 bases each). The germline V gene encodes CDR1 MNHNS and CDR2 SASEGT. The CDR3 totals 18 residues. The germline V and J ends were trimmed by 4 bases and 0 bases, with 16 bases remaining between them. DNA of the CDR3: TGTGCCAGCAGTGTCCTGGGACCGCCCCTCTCTGGGGCCAACGTCCTGACTTTC. Translated: CASSVLGPPLSGANVLTF.

This clonotype was seen just once. A much more abundant neighbour one base away suggests this may be a read error. The CDR3 coding sequence is TGTGCCAGCAGTTTGGGGGCAGTGCTAAATGAGCAGTTCTTC. Protein sequence: CASSLGAVLNEQFF. The chain has TRBV12-3 or TRBV12-4 and TRBJ2-1; the D gene is possibly TRBD1 (6 bases). Trimming removed 3 bases at V and 7 bases at J, with 13 bases between. The CDR3 totals 14 residues.

For the CDR3, the DNA is TGCGCCAGCAGCCAAGAAGTCAGATTGAGCACCGGGGAGCTGTTTTTT. Translation gives CASSQEVRLSTGELFF. This chain links TRBV4-1 with TRBJ2-2, with unresolved D. With 0 bases removed from V and 4 bases from J, the gap between germline ends came to 12 bases. The germline gives CDR1 MGHRA, CDR2 YSYEKL. This CDR3 contains 16 residues.

This chain connects TRBV20-1 to TRBJ1-6; unclear D gene. V lost 6 bases and J lost 0, with 9 bases in between. Germline V gene sequence: CDR1 DFQATT, CDR2 SNEGSKA (reference sequence). The CDR3 has 14 residues. The CDR3 loop is CSAAESSYNSPLHF. The CDR3 DNA is TGCAGTGCCGCGGAGAGCTCCTATAATTCACCCCTCCACTTT.

The chain carries TRBV6-2 or TRBV6-3 and TRBJ2-3, with D perhaps matching TRBD2 (5 bases). Germline lookup yields CDR1 MNHEY and CDR2 SVGEGT. With 3 bases removed from V and 0 bases from J, the gap between germline ends came to 10 bases. This CDR3 is built from 15 residues. The CDR3 bases are TGTGCCAGCAGTTATGCGCCTAGCAGCACAGATACGCAGTATTTT. Translation gives CASSYAPSSTDTQYF.

This clonotype showed up just a few times. This chain uses TRBV6-6 with TRBJ2-5; 7 bases agree with TRBD2. This CDR3 has 14 amino acids. V shed 5 bases and J 2 bases; nucleotides not matched to a gene: 5. The germline gives CDR1 MNHNY, CDR2 SVGAGI (reference sequence). The CDR3 region has the DNA TGTGCCAGCAGTCTCCGGGGGGAACAAGAGACCCAGTACTTC. Translated: CASSLRGEQETQYF.

This clonotype was seen more than once but under ten times. This chain uses TRBV19 with TRBJ2-1; D not resolved. The V gene's germline CDR1 is LNHDA and CDR2 SQIVND (reference sequence). The CDR3 is 16 residues long. The V end was cut by 7 bases, the J end by 0 bases, with 16 bases between. DNA for the CDR3: TGTGCCAGTATGGGGTCCCCTCTAAGCTCCTACAATGAGCAGTTCTTC. It encodes CASMGSPLSSYNEQFF. The full variable domain, rest sourced from reference TRBV19 and TRBJ2-1, is DGGITQSPKYLFRKEGQNVTLSCEQNLNHDAMYWYRQDPGQGLRLIYYSQIVNDFQKGDIAEGYSVSREKKESFPLTVTSAQKNPTAFYLCASMGSPLSSYNEQFFGPGTRLTVL.

As for this clonotype: At one of its ends the junction is not consistent with the germline gene, which may arise from a read error. This CDR3 is CASLVDRGRFDYSYTF. Here the CDR3 DNA reads TGTGCCAGCTTGGTAGACAGGGGGCGATTTGACTATAGCTACACCTTC. V and J are TRBV6-4 and TRBJ1-2; 10 nucleotides agree with TRBD1. Germline V lookup: CDR1 MRHNA, CDR2 SNTAGT. The CDR3 runs to 16 residues.

This clonotype was found many times. V gene TRBV12-3 or TRBV12-4 combines with J gene TRBJ1-6, with a possible D match to TRBD1 (5 bases). Trimming cost V 6 bases and J 7 bases, with 13 bases left between them. CDR3 length equals 14 residues. The DNA for the CDR3 is TGTGCCAGCAGCCCTCGGGACCGAAATTCACCCCTCCACTTT. Translated: CASSPRDRNSPLHF.

The CDR3 loop is CASSLTDSNSNQPQHF. The CDR3 bases are TGCGCCAGCAGCTTGACGGATAGCAATAGCAATCAGCCCCAGCATTTT. V usage is TRBV5-1 and J usage is TRBJ1-5; D unclear. V was shortened by 1 base and J by 0 bases, with 11 bases between the two germline ends. Germline CDR1 and CDR2: SGHRS and YFSETQ. This CDR3 is 16 amino acids long.

The chain links TRBV27 to TRBJ1-2; weak D call: TRBD1 (5 bases). Germline lookup yields CDR1 MNHEY and CDR2 SMNVEV (reference sequence). V was shortened by 6 bases and J by 0 bases, with 8 bases between the two germline ends. The CDR3 length is 13 residues. The CDR3 sequence is CASRMTANYGYTF. In DNA, the CDR3 is TGTGCCAGCAGGATGACAGCTAACTATGGCTACACCTTC.

The CDR3: CATSRAGVSIKRQNTEAFF. The CDR3 bases are TGTGCCACCAGCAGGGCGGGGGTTTCCATCAAAAGACAGAACACTGAAGCTTTCTTT. This sequence joins TRBV15 and TRBJ1-1; D is possibly TRBD1 (5 bases). Per germline, CDR1 LNHNV and CDR2 YYDKDF (reference sequence). The V end lost 3 bases, the J end lost 1 base, and 24 bases lay between the germline ends. The CDR3 has 19 residues. The full variable domain, rest sourced from reference TRBV15 and TRBJ1-1, is DAMVIQNPRYQVTQFGKPVTLSCSQTLNHNVMYWYQQKSSQAPKLLFHYYDKDFNNEADTPDNFQSRRPNTSFCFLDIRSPGLGDTAMYLCATSRAGVSIKRQNTEAFFGQGTRLTVV.

As to this clonotype: At one end, the junction sequence differs from germline, possibly due to a read error. This chain uses TRBV20-1 with TRBJ2-1, with D tentatively TRBD1 (5 bases). In germline, CDR1 is DFQATT, CDR2 SNEGSKA (reference sequence). The CDR3 covers 16 residues. The CDR3 loop is CSAGDPAGHSYNEQFF. CDR3 sequence (DNA): TGCAGTGCTGGAGATCCGGCAGGGCACTCCTACAATGAGCAGTTCTTC.

This rearrangement joins TRBV29-1 to TRBJ2-5; 7 positions match TRBD1. J was trimmed by 2 bases and V by 6 bases; bases with no gene match: 6. The CDR3 has 13 amino acids. CDR1 SQVTM and CDR2 ANQGSEA come from the germline V gene. CDR3 protein: CSVRNRGQETQYF. The CDR3 nucleotides read TGCAGCGTACGAAACAGGGGACAAGAGACCCAGTACTTC.

V usage is TRBV7-2 and J usage is TRBJ1-4; TRBD1 matches at 8 bases. Trimming cost V 6 bases and J 5 bases; bases outside gene matches: 11. CDR3 length equals 16 residues. CDR1 and CDR2 (germline): SGHTA, FQGNSA. The CDR3 sequence: CASSQDGTGKNEKLFF. CDR3 DNA sequence: TGTGCCAGCAGTCAGGATGGGACAGGAAAAAATGAAAAACTGTTTTTT.

The CDR3 reads CASMDRGSEKLFF. DNA for the CDR3: TGTGCCAGCATGGATCGGGGTTCTGAAAAACTGTTTTTT. J is TRBJ1-4 and V is TRBV27; D uncertain. The CDR3 totals 13 residues. The V and J ends lost 7 bases and 7 bases respectively, with 13 bases between them. CDR1 is MNHEY, CDR2 SMNVEV, per germline (reference sequence).

The rearrangement links TRBV12-3 or TRBV12-4 to TRBJ2-3; tentative D call: TRBD2 (5 bases). V lost 3 bases to trimming and J lost 2 bases, with 9 bases between them. The CDR3 sequence is 14 residues long. The CDR3 region is CASSFGENTDTQYF. As DNA, the CDR3 is TGTGCCAGCAGTTTCGGGGAGAACACAGATACGCAGTATTTT.

This chain joins TRBV4-3 and TRBJ1-4, with a weak D call TRBD1 (6 bases). Germline V CDR1 and CDR2: LGHNA, YSLEER. The CDR3 runs 14 residues. V shed 1 base and J shed 4 bases, with 7 bases lying between them. CDR3 nucleotide sequence: TGCGCCAGCAGCCAAGGGACAGTTAATGAAAAACTGTTTTTT. This gives the protein CASSQGTVNEKLFF.

V gene TRBV7-2 combines with J gene TRBJ2-2; tentatively, D is TRBD1 (5 bases). V dropped 0 bases and J dropped 1 base, with 12 bases sitting between them. Germline assignment: CDR1 SGHTA and CDR2 FQGNSA. This CDR3 spans 17 amino acids. CDR3 DNA sequence: TGTGCCAGCAGCTTAGCGCAAGGGGAATTGAACACCGGGGAGCTGTTTTTT. Its protein product is CASSLAQGELNTGELFF.

This clonotype was counted only a few times. The chain uses TRBV12-3 or TRBV12-4 and TRBJ1-1; TRBD1 is a possible D gene (5 bases). This CDR3 contains 15 residues. The V gene lost 5 bases and the J gene lost 4 bases, with 17 bases spanning the gap. The chain's CDR3 is CASSPRRGGPTEAFF. CDR3 sequence (DNA): TGTGCCAGCAGTCCCAGGCGGGGGGGTCCCACTGAAGCTTTCTTT.

This chain uses TRBV20-1 with TRBJ2-1, with 10 bases aligning to TRBD1. J was trimmed by 7 bases and V by 3 bases; bases with no gene match: 6. Germline loops: CDR1 DFQATT, CDR2 SNEGSKA (reference sequence). The CDR3 is 14 amino acids. CDR3 sequence reads: CSASDRGRGNEQFF. The CDR3 DNA reads as TGCAGTGCTAGTGACAGGGGGCGAGGAAATGAGCAGTTCTTC.